Sequencing of this T cell receptor beta chain was carried out in a study of cytomegalovirus exposure and HLA in healthy donors. Whole-study results and caveats: Reportedly, a later analysis found an Asian-associated ancestry cluster had fewer N-insertions than the roughly 630-donor mean.

In the PCR, 60 Vbeta and 13 Jbeta primers were used. The data were produced by immunoSEQ multiplex PCR, yet TCRdb's version contains in-frame clones alone and is incomplete. The repertoire holds about 81,000 clones, with 77% as singletons. Germline-derived CDR1 and CDR2 are SGHDN and FVKESK. After removal of 6 bases from V and 0 bases from J, the junction contained 6 bases not matched to a gene. This CDR3 has 15 residues. Points on this clone: Its antigen is as yet unknown.

The genes are TRBV14 and TRBJ2-3; 7 bases are shared with TRBD2. The sample was PBMCs. This TCR was sampled from a man in his forties or fifties in good health and CMV-seropositive. The CDR3 spells CASRRLADSTDTQYF. In DNA form, the CDR3 reads TGTGCCAGCAGACGACTAGCAGATAGCACAGATACGCAGTATTTT.